One sample yielded the 29 T cell receptor beta chains listed below, sequenced in a study of blood T cell repertoires in COVID-19 (dated by TCRdb to about 2020). Library preparation was by the immunoSEQ multiplex PCR assay. This is the immuneACCESS table as TCRdb keeps it, with only in-frame sequences that have V and J called. A part of the clones is gone; compared with another copy, unresolved V genes explain less than half, and the rest is unexplained. The sample table contains tens of thousands of clones; only one count was recorded for 65% to 90% of them. The ten largest clones capture roughly 5.7% of the sample. What was sequenced was peripheral blood. These receptors all come from a woman aged 55 to 70 with acute or convalescent COVID-19.

The rearrangement uses TRBV4-1 and TRBJ2-7; tentatively, D is TRBD2 (6 bases). Germline V CDR1 and CDR2: MGHRA, YSYEKL. The CDR3 runs 16 residues. Trimming left V 0 bases short and J 5 bases short, with 17 bases between. Here the CDR3 reads CASSQELRILADEQYF. DNA for the CDR3: TGCGCCAGCAGCCAAGAATTAAGGATCTTAGCGGACGAGCAGTACTTC.

This clone showed up just a few times. V gene TRBV6-5 combines with J gene TRBJ2-7, with 10 bases fitting TRBD2. CDR1 is MNHEY and CDR2 is SVGAGI in the germline V gene. This CDR3 spans 14 amino acids. The ends lost 6 bases at V and 2 bases at J; junction bases unmatched: 4. CDR3: CASRRTSGTYEQYF. DNA of the CDR3: TGTGCCAGCAGGAGGACTAGCGGAACCTACGAGCAGTACTTC.

The chain combines TRBV5-1 with TRBJ1-4; 7 bases match TRBD1. Germline values: CDR1 SGHRS, CDR2 YFSETQ. The CDR3 extends over 17 amino acids. V lost 0 bases and J lost 4; bases outside the gene matches: 9. Here the CDR3 DNA reads TGCGCCAGCAGCTTGGAACCAGGGGGTAATCGTAATGAAAAACTGTTTTTT. Translation: CASSLEPGGNRNEKLFF.

This chain joins TRBV19 and TRBJ2-5; D uncertain. The V gene's germline CDR1 is LNHDA and CDR2 SQIVND (reference sequence). The CDR3 loop spans 13 amino acids. Trimming cost V 5 bases and J 3 bases, with 10 bases left between them. As DNA, the CDR3 is TGTGCCAGTAGTGAGTACAGAGAAGAGACCCAGTACTTC. Residues: CASSEYREETQYF.

V usage is TRBV5-6 and J usage is TRBJ1-1; unclear D gene. The V gene's germline CDR1 is SGHDT and CDR2 YYEEEE. The CDR3 is 14 residues long. V lost 2 bases, J lost 0 bases, and 8 bases lay in between. The CDR3 DNA is TGTGCCAGCAGCTTAGGACTGATGAACACTGAAGCTTTCTTT. Translation gives CASSLGLMNTEAFF.

This chain connects TRBV9 to TRBJ1-4; the D gene is possibly TRBD1 (5 bases). V shed 8 bases and J shed 7 bases, with 30 bases lying between them. The germline CDR1 and CDR2 sequences are SGDLS and YYNGEE. This CDR3 is built from 18 residues. The CDR3 region has the DNA TGTGCCAGAGACTCCGGGACCCTGGTTTTCGGGCGGGGTGAAAAACTGTTTTTT. Translated, it gives CARDSGTLVFGRGEKLFF.

V gene TRBV10-3 combines with J gene TRBJ2-5, with a tentative D call TRBD1 (6 bases). This CDR3 is built from 13 residues. Trimming took 3 bases from V and 1 from J, leaving 6 bases between them. Looked up from germline, CDR1 is ENHRY and CDR2 is SYGVKD. The CDR3 loop reads CAISDRGQETQYF. The CDR3 DNA is TGTGCCATCAGTGACAGGGGCCAAGAGACCCAGTACTTC.

This clone has just a few counts. The chain is built from TRBV2 and TRBJ1-6, with D unresolved. The CDR3 consists of 15 residues. Trimming left V 0 bases short and J 10 bases short, with 13 bases between. The germline CDR1 and CDR2 sequences are SNHLY and FYNNEI. CDR3 DNA: TGTGCCAGCAGTGAAGCGACGGCTGACACCTCACCCCTCCACTTT. Protein sequence: CASSEATADTSPLHF. Full variable domain (remainder filled in from reference TRBV2 and TRBJ1-6): EPEVTQTPSHQVTQMGQEVILRCVPISNHLYFYWYRQILGQKVEFLVSFYNNEISEKSEIFDDQFSVERPDGSNFTLKIRSTKLEDSAMYFCASSEATADTSPLHFGNGTRLTVT.

This chain uses TRBV5-6 with TRBJ2-4; D call uncertain. Per the germline V gene, CDR1 is SGHDT and CDR2 is YYEEEE. CDR3 length: 17 amino acids. V lost 4 bases and J lost 0, with 17 bases in between. CDR3 in amino acids: CASSLGESRLAKNIQYF. The CDR3 DNA is TGTGCCAGCAGCCTCGGAGAAAGTCGACTAGCCAAAAACATTCAGTACTTC.

The chain carries TRBV7-9 and TRBJ1-1; tentative D call: TRBD1 (6 bases). The CDR3 sequence is 15 residues long. Germline CDR1 reads SEHNR; CDR2 reads FQNEAQ (reference sequence). V dropped 5 bases and J dropped 0 bases, with 13 bases sitting between them. CDR3 bases: TGTGCCAGCAGCAAGGGGGAATACCTGAACACTGAAGCTTTCTTT. Its translation is CASSKGEYLNTEAFF.

The CDR3 loop reads CASSILAGGPHEQFF. CDR3 DNA sequence: TGTGCCAGTAGTATCTTAGCGGGGGGGCCACATGAGCAGTTCTTC. V and J are TRBV19 and TRBJ2-1, with TRBD2 matching 11 bases. The CDR3 has 15 amino acids. The germline gives CDR1 LNHDA, CDR2 SQIVND (reference sequence). With 3 bases clipped from V and 8 bases from J, the junction kept 6 bases outside the gene matches. Based on the CDR3 plus reference TRBV19 and TRBJ2-1, the full variable domain is DGGITQSPKYLFRKEGQNVTLSCEQNLNHDAMYWYRQDPGQGLRLIYYSQIVNDFQKGDIAEGYSVSREKKESFPLTVTSAQKNPTAFYLCASSILAGGPHEQFFGPGTRLTVL.

V and J are TRBV7-9 and TRBJ2-7, with TRBD2 matching 7 bases. Germline lookup yields CDR1 SEHNR and CDR2 FQNEAQ (reference sequence). Trimming cost V 3 bases and J 4 bases; bases outside gene matches: 15. CDR3 length: 17 amino acids. This CDR3 is CASSFRGPGLLWYEQYF. The DNA of the CDR3 is TGTGCCAGCAGCTTTCGAGGGCCGGGACTATTGTGGTACGAGCAGTACTTC.

This rearrangement joins TRBV27 to TRBJ2-7, with D possibly matching TRBD1 (6 bases). Germline CDR1 MNHEY, CDR2 SMNVEV (reference sequence). The CDR3 length is 14 residues. V dropped 6 bases and J dropped 4 bases, with 16 bases sitting between them. CDR3 region: CASSRRQALYEQYF. DNA of the CDR3: TGTGCCAGCAGCCGACGACAGGCGTTGTACGAGCAGTACTTC.

The chain combines TRBV11-2 with TRBJ1-2; D is unresolved. The V and J ends lost 5 bases and 6 bases respectively, with 28 bases between them. The germline gives CDR1 SGHAT, CDR2 FQNNGV. CDR3 size: 18 residues. Written as DNA, the CDR3 is TGTGCCAGCAGCCAGCCTGCTTCCGGGAGAGGTGCTAATAATGGCTACACCTTC. Encoded protein: CASSQPASGRGANNGYTF.

The chain uses TRBV10-3 and TRBJ1-2; possible D gene TRBD1, 5 bases. CDR3 size: 14 residues. Germline V gene sequence: CDR1 ENHRY, CDR2 SYGVKD. V was clipped by 0 bases and J by 4 bases, with 9 bases between them. The CDR3 region has the DNA TGTGCCATCAGTGAGTCGGGGCAGTTCTATGGCTACACCTTC. Protein sequence: CAISESGQFYGYTF.

The rearrangement joins TRBV6-5 to TRBJ2-2; D is possibly TRBD1 (5 bases). Germline V CDR1 and CDR2: MNHEY, SVGAGI. This CDR3 is built from 15 residues. V dropped 6 bases and J dropped 0 bases, with 11 bases sitting between them. CDR3 coding DNA: TGTGCCAGCAGCCGACAGAACTCGAACACCGGGGAGCTGTTTTTT. Translated: CASSRQNSNTGELFF.

V is TRBV5-1 and J is TRBJ1-1, with TRBD1 matching over 8 bases. Trimming removed 4 bases from V and 4 bases from J; junction bases left unmatched: 6. Germline V lookup: CDR1 SGHRS, CDR2 YFSETQ. The CDR3 is 14 residues long. CDR3 sequence reads: CASSGITGGTEAFF. The CDR3 DNA reads as TGCGCCAGCAGCGGAATTACAGGGGGCACTGAAGCTTTCTTT.

For the CDR3, the DNA is TGTGCCATCAGTGGGGACAGGGGGTACACTGAAGCTTTCTTT. This codes for CAISGDRGYTEAFF. The chain combines TRBV10-3 with TRBJ1-1, with 11 bases aligning to TRBD1. The CDR3 runs to 14 residues. Trimming removed 4 bases from V and 3 bases from J; junction bases left unmatched: 1. Germline lookup yields CDR1 ENHRY and CDR2 SYGVKD.

The rearrangement links TRBV3-1 (or the pseudogene TRBV3-2) to TRBJ2-2; D is possibly TRBD2 (6 bases). Germline CDR1 LGHDT, CDR2 YNNKEL (reference sequence). The ends were cut back, 2 bases at V and 0 bases at J, with 13 bases in the middle. CDR3 length: 17 residues. For the CDR3, the DNA is TGTGCCAGCAGCCAACCCATGGGGGGAGCGAACACCGGGGAGCTGTTTTTT. Protein: CASSQPMGGANTGELFF.

The chain carries TRBV27 and TRBJ1-2; 10 bases map to TRBD1. CDR1 MNHEY and CDR2 SMNVEV come from the germline V gene (reference sequence). V was pared by 5 bases and J by 5 bases, with 11 bases of the junction left unmatched. CDR3 size: 16 residues. The CDR3 loop is CASSNDRRTGGYGYTF. As DNA, the CDR3 is TGTGCCAGCAGTAACGATAGGCGGACAGGGGGGTATGGCTACACCTTC.

The V call is TRBV5-1, the J call TRBJ1-5, with TRBD1 as a possible D gene (5 bases). The V end was cut by 4 bases, the J end by 5 bases, with 19 bases between. Germline CDR1 is SGHRS and CDR2 is YFSETQ. The CDR3 totals 16 residues. CDR3: CASSQYPGRGYQPQHF. The CDR3 DNA sequence: TGCGCCAGCAGCCAATACCCCGGGAGGGGATATCAGCCCCAGCATTTT. The complete variable domain, with remaining parts taken from reference TRBV5-1 and TRBJ1-5, reads KAGVTQTPRYLIKTRGQQVTLSCSPISGHRSVSWYQQTPGQGLQFLFEYFSETQRNKGNFPGRFSGRQFSNSRSEMNVSTLELGDSALYLCASSQYPGRGYQPQHFGDGTRLSIL.

The chain carries TRBV19 and TRBJ1-6; TRBD1 matches 8 bases. The length of the CDR3 is 14 residues. V shed 4 bases, J shed 7 bases, and the junction held 3 bases outside the gene matches. Germline CDR1 is LNHDA and CDR2 is SQIVND (reference sequence). CDR3 in DNA: TGTGCCAGTAGTACACAGGGGGGCAATTCACCCCTCCACTTT. Translated: CASSTQGGNSPLHF.

The V and J genes are TRBV12-5 and TRBJ1-2, with D possibly being TRBD1 (5 bases). Germline lookup yields CDR1 LGHNT and CDR2 FRNRAP. The length of the CDR3 is 16 residues. Trimming took 0 bases from V and 2 from J, leaving 13 bases between them. CDR3 residues: CASGLVSGRANYGYTF. The DNA of the CDR3 is TGTGCTAGTGGTTTGGTTAGTGGCAGGGCCAACTATGGCTACACCTTC.

CDR3 region: CASSETISVADTQYF. The DNA for the CDR3 is TGTGCCAGCAGTGAGACAATTTCGGTCGCAGATACGCAGTATTTT. The chain is built from TRBV6-1 and TRBJ2-3, with D uncertain. CDR1 and CDR2 (germline): MNHNS, SASEGT. The CDR3 runs to 15 residues. Trimming took off 3 bases at V and 4 bases at J, with 14 bases between the two ends.

This chain connects TRBV15 to TRBJ2-3; 10 bases line up with TRBD2. The CDR3 contains 17 residues. CDR1 is LNHNV, CDR2 YYDKDF, per germline (reference sequence). V was pared by 3 bases and J by 2 bases, with 8 bases of the junction left unmatched. CDR3 sequence: CATSRGGGTSVTDTQYF. As DNA, the CDR3 is TGTGCCACCAGCAGGGGCGGTGGGACTAGCGTCACAGATACGCAGTATTTT.

The rearrangement joins TRBV5-1 to TRBJ2-1; possibly TRBD1 for D (6 bases). The CDR3 totals 17 residues. V dropped 0 bases and J dropped 9 bases, with 22 bases sitting between them. Per the germline V gene, CDR1 is SGHRS and CDR2 is YFSETQ. The CDR3 here is CASSLVVTGSVLTEQFF. Here the CDR3 DNA reads TGCGCCAGCAGCTTGGTAGTCACAGGGTCGGTTCTGACTGAGCAGTTCTTC.

J is TRBJ1-1 and V is TRBV19; 9 positions agree with TRBD1. This CDR3 region has 15 residues. Germline V gives CDR1 LNHDA, CDR2 SQIVND (reference sequence). Trimming at V came to 3 bases and at J to 8 bases, leaving 10 bases not matched to a gene. Written as DNA, the CDR3 is TGTGCCAGTAGTATTCGTCCCGGGACAGGGTTGGAAGCTTTCTTT. It translates to CASSIRPGTGLEAFF.

The rearrangement links TRBV4-1 to TRBJ1-3; maybe TRBD1 (5 bases). V was pared by 4 bases and J by 0 bases, with 10 bases between. The CDR3 is 15 residues long. Germline CDR1 and CDR2: MGHRA and YSYEKL. DNA of the CDR3: TGCGCCAGCAGCCGACAGAACAGCTCTGGAAACACCATATATTTT. This codes for CASSRQNSSGNTIYF.

The chain recombines TRBV2 with TRBJ1-2; D unclear. V gave up 7 bases and J gave up 1 base, with 10 bases separating them. Germline V CDR1 and CDR2: SNHLY, FYNNEI. The CDR3 contains 13 residues. CDR3 sequence reads: CASMPGSNYGYTF. The CDR3 bases are TGTGCCAGCATGCCTGGGAGTAACTATGGCTACACCTTC.